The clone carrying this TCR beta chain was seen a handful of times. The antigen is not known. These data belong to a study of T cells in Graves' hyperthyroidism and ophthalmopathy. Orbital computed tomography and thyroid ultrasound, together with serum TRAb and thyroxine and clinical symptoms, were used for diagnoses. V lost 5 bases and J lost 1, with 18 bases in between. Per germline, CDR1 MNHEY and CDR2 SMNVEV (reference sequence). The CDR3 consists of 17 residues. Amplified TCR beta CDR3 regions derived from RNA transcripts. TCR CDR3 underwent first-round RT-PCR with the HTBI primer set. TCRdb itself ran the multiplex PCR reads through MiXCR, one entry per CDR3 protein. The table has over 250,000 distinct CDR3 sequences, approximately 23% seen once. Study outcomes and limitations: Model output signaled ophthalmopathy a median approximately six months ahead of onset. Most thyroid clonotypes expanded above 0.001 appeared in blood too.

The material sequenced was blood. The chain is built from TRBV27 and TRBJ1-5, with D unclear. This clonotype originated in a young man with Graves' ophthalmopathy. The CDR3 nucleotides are TGTGCCAGCAGTCCCCTCGGAGGAAGGTTAAGCAATCAGCCCCAGCATTTT. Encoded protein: CASSPLGGRLSNQPQHF.